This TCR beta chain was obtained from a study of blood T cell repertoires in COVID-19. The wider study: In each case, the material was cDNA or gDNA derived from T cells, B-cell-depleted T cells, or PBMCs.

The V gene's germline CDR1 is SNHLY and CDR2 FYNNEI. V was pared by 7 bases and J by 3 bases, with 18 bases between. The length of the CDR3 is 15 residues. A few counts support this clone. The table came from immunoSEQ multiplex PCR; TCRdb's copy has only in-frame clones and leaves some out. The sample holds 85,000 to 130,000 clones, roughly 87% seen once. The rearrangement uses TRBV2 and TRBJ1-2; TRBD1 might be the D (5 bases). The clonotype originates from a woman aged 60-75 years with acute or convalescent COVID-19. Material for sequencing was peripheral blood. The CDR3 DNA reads TGTGCCAGCACCCTAAACCCAGGGTATGACTATGGCTACACCTTC. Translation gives CASTLNPGYDYGYTF.